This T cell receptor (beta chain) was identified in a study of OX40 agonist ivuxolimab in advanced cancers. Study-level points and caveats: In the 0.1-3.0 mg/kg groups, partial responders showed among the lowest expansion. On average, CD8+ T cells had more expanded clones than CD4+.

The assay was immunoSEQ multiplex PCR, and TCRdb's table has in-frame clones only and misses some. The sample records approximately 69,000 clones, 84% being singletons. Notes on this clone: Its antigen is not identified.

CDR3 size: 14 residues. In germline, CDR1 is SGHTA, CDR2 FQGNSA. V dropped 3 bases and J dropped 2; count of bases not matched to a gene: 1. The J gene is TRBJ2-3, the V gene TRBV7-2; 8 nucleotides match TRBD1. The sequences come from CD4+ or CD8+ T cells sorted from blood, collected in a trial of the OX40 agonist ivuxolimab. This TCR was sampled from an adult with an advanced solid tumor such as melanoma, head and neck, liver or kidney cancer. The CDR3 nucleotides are TGTGCCAGCAGCTTGGGACAGGCCACAGATACGCAGTATTTT. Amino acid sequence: CASSLGQATDTQYF.